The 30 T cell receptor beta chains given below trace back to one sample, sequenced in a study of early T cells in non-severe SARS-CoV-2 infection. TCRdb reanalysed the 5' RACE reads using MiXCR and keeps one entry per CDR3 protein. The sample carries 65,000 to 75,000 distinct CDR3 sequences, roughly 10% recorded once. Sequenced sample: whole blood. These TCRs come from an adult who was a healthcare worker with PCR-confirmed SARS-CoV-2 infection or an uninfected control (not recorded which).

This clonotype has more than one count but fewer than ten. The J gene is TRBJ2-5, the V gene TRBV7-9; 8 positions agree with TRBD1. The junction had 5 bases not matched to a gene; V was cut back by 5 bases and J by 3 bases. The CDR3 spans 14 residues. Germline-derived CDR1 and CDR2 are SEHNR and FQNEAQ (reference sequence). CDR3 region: CASSPSQGEETQYF. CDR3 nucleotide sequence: TGTGCCAGCAGCCCATCACAGGGGGAAGAGACCCAGTACTTC.

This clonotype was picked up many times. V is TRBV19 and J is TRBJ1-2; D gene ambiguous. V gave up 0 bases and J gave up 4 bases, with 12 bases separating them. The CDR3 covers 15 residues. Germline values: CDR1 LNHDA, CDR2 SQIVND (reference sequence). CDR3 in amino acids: CASSIEGGRAYGYTF. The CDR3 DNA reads TGTGCCAGTAGTATAGAAGGAGGGCGCGCCTATGGCTACACCTTC.

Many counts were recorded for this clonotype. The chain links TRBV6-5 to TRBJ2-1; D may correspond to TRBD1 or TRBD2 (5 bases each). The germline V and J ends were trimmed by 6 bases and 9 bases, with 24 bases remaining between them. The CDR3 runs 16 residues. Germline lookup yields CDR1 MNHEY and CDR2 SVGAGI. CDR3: CASSLTGAGMAGEQFF. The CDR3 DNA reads TGTGCCAGCAGCTTGACGGGCGCAGGGATGGCGGGTGAGCAGTTCTTC.

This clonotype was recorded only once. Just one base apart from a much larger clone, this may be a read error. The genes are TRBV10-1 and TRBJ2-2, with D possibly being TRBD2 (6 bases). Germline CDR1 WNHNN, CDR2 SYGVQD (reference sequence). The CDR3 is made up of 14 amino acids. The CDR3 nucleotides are TGCGCCAGCAGTGAGTTGCAGAACACCGGGGGGCTGTTTTTT. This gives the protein CASSELQNTGGLFF.

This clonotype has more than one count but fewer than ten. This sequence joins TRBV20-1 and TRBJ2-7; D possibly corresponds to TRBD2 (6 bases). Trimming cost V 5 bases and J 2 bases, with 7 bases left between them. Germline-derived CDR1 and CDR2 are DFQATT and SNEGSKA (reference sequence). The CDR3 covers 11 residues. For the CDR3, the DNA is TGCAGTGCTGGGGGGACCTACGAGCAGTACTTC. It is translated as CSAGGTYEQYF.

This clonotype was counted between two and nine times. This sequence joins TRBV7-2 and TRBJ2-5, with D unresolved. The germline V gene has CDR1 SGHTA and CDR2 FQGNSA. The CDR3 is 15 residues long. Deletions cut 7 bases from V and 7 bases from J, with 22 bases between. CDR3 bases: TGTGCCAGCACCAACTACCTACGGCAACTGGGGACCCAGTACTTC. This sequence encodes CASTNYLRQLGTQYF.

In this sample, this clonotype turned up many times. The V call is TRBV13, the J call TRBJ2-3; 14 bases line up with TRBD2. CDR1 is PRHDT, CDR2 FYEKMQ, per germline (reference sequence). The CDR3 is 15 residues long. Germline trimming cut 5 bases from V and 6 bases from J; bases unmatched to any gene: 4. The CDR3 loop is CASSLTSGGVDTQYF. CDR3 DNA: TGTGCCAGCAGCCTGACTAGCGGGGGGGTGGATACGCAGTATTTT.

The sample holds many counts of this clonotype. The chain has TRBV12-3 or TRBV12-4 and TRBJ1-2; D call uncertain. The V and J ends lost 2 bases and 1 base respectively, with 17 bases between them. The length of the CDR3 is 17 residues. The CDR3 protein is CASSLFHLVGSNYGYTF. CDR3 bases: TGTGCCAGCAGTTTATTTCACTTGGTTGGCAGTAACTATGGCTACACCTTC.

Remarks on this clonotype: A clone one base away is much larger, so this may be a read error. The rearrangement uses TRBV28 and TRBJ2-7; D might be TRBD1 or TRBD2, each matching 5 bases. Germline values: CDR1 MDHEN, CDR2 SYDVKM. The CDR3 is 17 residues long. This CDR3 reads CASSPLKWDRSSCEQYF. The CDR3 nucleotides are TGTGCCAGCAGTCCATTGAAGTGGGACCGTAGCTCCTGCGAGCAGTACTTC.

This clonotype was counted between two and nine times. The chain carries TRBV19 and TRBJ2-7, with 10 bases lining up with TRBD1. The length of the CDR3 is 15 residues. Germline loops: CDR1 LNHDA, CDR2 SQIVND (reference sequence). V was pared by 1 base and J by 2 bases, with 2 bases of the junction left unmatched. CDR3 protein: CASSIGTGGTYEQYF. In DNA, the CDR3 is TGTGCCAGTAGTATAGGGACAGGGGGGACCTACGAGCAGTACTTC.

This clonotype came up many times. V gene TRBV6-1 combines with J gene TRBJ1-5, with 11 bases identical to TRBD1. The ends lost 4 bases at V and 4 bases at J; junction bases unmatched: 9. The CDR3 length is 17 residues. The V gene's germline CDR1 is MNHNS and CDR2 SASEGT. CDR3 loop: CASSGAIGQGANQPQHF. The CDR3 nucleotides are TGTGCCAGCAGTGGAGCTATAGGACAGGGGGCAAATCAGCCCCAGCATTTT.

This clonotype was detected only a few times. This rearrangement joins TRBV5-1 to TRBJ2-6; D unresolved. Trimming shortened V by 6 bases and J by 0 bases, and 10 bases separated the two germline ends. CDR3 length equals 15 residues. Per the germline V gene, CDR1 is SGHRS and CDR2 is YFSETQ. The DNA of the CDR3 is TGCGCCAGCAAGGGATCCCTCTCTGGGGCCAACGTCCTGACTTTC. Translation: CASKGSLSGANVLTF.

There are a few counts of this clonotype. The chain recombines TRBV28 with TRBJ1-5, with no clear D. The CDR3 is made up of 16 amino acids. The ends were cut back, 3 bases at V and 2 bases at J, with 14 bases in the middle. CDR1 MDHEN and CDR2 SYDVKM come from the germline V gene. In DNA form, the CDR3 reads TGTGCCAGCAGTTTCCGCGGATCGGGTGGCAATCAGCCCCAGCATTTT. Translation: CASSFRGSGGNQPQHF.

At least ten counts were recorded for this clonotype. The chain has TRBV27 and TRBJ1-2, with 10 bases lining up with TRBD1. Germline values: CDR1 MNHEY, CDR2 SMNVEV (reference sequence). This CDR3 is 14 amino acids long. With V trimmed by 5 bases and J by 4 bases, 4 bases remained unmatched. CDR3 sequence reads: CASSPRTGGYGYTF. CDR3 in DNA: TGTGCCAGCAGTCCCCGGACAGGGGGCTATGGCTACACCTTC.

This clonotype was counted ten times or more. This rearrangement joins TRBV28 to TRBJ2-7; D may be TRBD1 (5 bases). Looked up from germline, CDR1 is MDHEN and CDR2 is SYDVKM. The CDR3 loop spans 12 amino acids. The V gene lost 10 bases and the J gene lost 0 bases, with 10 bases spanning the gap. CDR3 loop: CAITDSSYEQYF. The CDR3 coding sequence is TGTGCCATCACCGACAGCTCCTACGAGCAGTACTTC.

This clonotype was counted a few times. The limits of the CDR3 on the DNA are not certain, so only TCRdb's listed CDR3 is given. CDR3 in amino acids: CASSLVGAGTEGKYF. The chain recombines TRBV11-2 with TRBJ2-7; the D segment call TRBD1 is taken from the table without a DNA check. The CDR3 comprises 15 residues, both ends counted. Germline CDR1 and CDR2: SGHAT and FQNNGV.

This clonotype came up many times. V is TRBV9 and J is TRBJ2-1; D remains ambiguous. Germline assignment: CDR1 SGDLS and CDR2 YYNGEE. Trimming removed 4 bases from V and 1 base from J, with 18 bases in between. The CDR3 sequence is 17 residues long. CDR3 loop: CASSPHSAPGSYNEQFF. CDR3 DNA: TGTGCCAGCAGCCCCCACTCGGCGCCTGGGTCCTACAATGAGCAGTTCTTC.

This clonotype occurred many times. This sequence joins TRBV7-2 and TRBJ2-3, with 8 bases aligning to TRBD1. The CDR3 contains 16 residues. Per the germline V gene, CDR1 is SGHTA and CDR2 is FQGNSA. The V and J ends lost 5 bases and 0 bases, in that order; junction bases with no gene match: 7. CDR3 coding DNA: TGTGCCAGCAGCGCCGGGGACAGGATTAGCACAGATACGCAGTATTTT. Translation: CASSAGDRISTDTQYF.

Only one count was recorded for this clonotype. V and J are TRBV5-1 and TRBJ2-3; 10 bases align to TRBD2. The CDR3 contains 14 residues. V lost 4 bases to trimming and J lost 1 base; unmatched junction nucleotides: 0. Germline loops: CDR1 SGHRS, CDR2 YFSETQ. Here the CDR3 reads CASSGTSGTDTQYF. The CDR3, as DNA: TGCGCCAGCAGCGGGACTAGCGGCACAGATACGCAGTATTTT.

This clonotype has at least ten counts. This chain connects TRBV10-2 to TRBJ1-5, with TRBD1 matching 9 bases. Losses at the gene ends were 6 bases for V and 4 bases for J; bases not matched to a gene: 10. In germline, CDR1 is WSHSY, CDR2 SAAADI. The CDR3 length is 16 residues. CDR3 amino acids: CASRDTGGARNQPQHF. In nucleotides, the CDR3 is TGCGCCAGCAGAGACACAGGGGGCGCGAGGAATCAGCCCCAGCATTTT.

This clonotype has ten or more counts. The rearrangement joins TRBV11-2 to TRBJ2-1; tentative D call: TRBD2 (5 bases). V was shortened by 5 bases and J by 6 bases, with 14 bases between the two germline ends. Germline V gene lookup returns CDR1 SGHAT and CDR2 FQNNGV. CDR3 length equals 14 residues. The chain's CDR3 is CASSQRTGSNEQFF. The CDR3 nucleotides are TGTGCCAGCAGCCAACGGACTGGGAGCAATGAGCAGTTCTTC. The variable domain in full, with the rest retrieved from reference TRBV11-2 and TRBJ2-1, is EAGVAQSPRYKIIEKRQSVAFWCNPISGHATLYWYQQILGQGPKLLIQFQNNGVVDDSQLPKDRFSAERLKGVDSTLKIQPAKLEDSAVYLCASSQRTGSNEQFFGPGTRLTVL.

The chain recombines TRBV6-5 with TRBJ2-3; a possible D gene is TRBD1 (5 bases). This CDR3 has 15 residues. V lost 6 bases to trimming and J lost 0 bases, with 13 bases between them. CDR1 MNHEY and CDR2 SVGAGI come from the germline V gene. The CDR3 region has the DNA TGTGCCAGCAGCCCCACAGGTCAAAGCACAGATACGCAGTATTTT. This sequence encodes CASSPTGQSTDTQYF.

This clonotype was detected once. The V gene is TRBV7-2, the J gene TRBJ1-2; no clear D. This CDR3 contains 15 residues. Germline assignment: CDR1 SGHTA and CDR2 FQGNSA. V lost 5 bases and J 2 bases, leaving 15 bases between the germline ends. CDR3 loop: CASSPGQLPNYGYTF. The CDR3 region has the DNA TGTGCCAGCAGCCCAGGTCAGCTACCAAACTATGGCTACACCTTC.

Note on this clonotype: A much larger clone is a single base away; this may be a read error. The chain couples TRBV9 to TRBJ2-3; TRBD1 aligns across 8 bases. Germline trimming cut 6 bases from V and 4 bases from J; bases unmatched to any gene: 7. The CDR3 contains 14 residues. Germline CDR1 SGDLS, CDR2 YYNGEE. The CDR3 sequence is CASNAGQGADTQYF. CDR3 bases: TGTGCCAGCAACGCCGGACAGGGCGCAGATACGCAGTATTTT.

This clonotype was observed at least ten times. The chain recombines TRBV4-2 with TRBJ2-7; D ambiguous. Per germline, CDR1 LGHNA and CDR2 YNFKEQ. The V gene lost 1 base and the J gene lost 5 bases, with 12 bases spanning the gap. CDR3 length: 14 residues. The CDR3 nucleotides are TGTGCCAGCAGCCAAGGTCTCTTAAGCAACGAGCAGTACTTC. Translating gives CASSQGLLSNEQYF.

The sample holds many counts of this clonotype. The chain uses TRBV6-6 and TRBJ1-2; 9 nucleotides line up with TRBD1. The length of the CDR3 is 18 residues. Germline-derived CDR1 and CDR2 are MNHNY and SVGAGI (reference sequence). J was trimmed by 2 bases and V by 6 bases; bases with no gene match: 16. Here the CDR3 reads CASSPPGQGVRGNYGYTF. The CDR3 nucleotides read TGTGCCAGCAGCCCACCGGGACAGGGTGTGCGGGGGAACTATGGCTACACCTTC.

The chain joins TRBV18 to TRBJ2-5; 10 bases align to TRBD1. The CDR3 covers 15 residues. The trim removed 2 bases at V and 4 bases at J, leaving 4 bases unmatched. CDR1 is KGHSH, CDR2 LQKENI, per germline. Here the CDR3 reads CASSPFDRGLETQYF. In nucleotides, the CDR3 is TGTGCCAGCTCACCATTCGACAGGGGGCTAGAGACCCAGTACTTC.

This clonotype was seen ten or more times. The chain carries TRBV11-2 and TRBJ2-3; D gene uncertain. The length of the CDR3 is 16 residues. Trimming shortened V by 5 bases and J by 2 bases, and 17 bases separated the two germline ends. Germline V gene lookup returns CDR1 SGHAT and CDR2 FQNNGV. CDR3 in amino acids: CASSPINGGTTDTQYF. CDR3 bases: TGTGCCAGCAGCCCCATCAATGGCGGAACCACAGATACGCAGTATTTT. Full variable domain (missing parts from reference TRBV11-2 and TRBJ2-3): EAGVAQSPRYKIIEKRQSVAFWCNPISGHATLYWYQQILGQGPKLLIQFQNNGVVDDSQLPKDRFSAERLKGVDSTLKIQPAKLEDSAVYLCASSPINGGTTDTQYFGPGTRLTVL.

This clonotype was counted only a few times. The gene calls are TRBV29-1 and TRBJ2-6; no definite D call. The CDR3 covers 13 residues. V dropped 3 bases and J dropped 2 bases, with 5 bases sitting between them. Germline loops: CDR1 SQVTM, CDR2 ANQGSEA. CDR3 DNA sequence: TGCAGCGTTGATTTGACTGGGGCCAACGTCCTGACTTTC. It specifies CSVDLTGANVLTF.

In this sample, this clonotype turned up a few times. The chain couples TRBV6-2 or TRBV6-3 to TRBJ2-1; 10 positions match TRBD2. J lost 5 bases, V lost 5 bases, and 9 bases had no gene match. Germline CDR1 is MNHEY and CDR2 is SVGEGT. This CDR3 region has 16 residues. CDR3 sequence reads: CASSGLAGGRNNEQFF. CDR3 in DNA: TGTGCCAGCAGTGGCTTAGCGGGGGGTCGCAACAATGAGCAGTTCTTC.